These T cell receptor beta chains were read from a single sample in a study of cytomegalovirus exposure and HLA in healthy donors. The method was immunoSEQ multiplex PCR; TCRdb's version includes in-frame clones alone and lacks a portion of them. The table records around 80,000 clones, 70% to 85% of them present only once. Sequencing was done on a sample of PBMCs. Receptor source: a man aged 40-49 years in good health and CMV-seropositive. Each CDR3 is given with its conserved first and last residue. The D gene is left open where the match is weak. Expanded clones get a size class; other rows say once, few or many, or leave the size out.

few	17	TRBD2	TRBV5-4	TRBJ2-3	TGTGCCAGCACCGAGAAAACTAGCGGGGGAGCGATAGATACGCAGTATTTT	CASTEKTSGGAIDTQYF
-	13	-	TRBV29-1	TRBJ2-1	TGCAGCGTCCTGGACAGCTCCTACAATGAGCAGTTCTTC	CSVLDSSYNEQFF
-	14	TRBD1	TRBV7-9	TRBJ1-1	TGTGCCAGCAGCTGGTCCGGGACAGACACTGAAGCTTTCTTT	CASSWSGTDTEAFF
-	13	-	TRBV30	TRBJ2-2	TGTGCCTGGAGAACAGGGAGAACCGGGGAGCTGTTTTTT	CAWRTGRTGELFF
-	16	TRBD1	TRBV28	TRBJ2-4	TGTGCCAGCAGTTCGACAGGGGACGTAGCCAAAAACATTCAGTACTTC	CASSSTGDVAKNIQYF
-	16	-	TRBV7-2	TRBJ2-3	TGTGCCAGCAGCTTAAGTCCAGCGCTGGATACAGATACGCAGTATTTT	CASSLSPALDTDTQYF
-	16	TRBD1	TRBV5-4	TRBJ1-4	TGTGCCAGCAGCTTGGTTGGAGGGGGCCTTGGGGAAAAACTGTTTTTT	CASSLVGGGLGEKLFF
-	15	TRBD2	TRBV9	TRBJ2-5	TGTGCCAGCAGCGTAGACAGCGGGAGGGGTGAGACCCAGTACTTC	CASSVDSGRGETQYF
-	14	TRBD1	TRBV5-1	TRBJ1-4	TGCGCCAGCTCCCCCGGACAGGGGGAGGAAAAACTGTTTTTT	CASSPGQGEEKLFF
-	11	-	TRBV28	TRBJ2-7	TGTGCCAGCAGTTTGTATTACGAGCAGTACTTC	CASSLYYEQYF
-	17	-	TRBV5-1	TRBJ2-2	TGCGCCAGCAGCTTGGAACGGGGGAGCCGGAACACCGGGGAGCTGTTTTTT	CASSLERGSRNTGELFF
few	13	-	TRBV4-3	TRBJ2-4	TGCGCCAGCAGCCAGACAGGATATGACATTCAGTACTTC	CASSQTGYDIQYF
-	13	TRBD2	TRBV19	TRBJ2-7	TGTGCCAGTAGTTCTAGCGGTTCGGGAGAGCAGTACTTC	CASSSSGSGEQYF
-	15	TRBD2	TRBV2	TRBJ2-3	TGTGCCAGCACCCCACAAGGGACTAGCGGAGATACGCAGTATTTT	CASTPQGTSGDTQYF
-	11	-	TRBV2	TRBJ2-5	TGTGCCAGCAAGGAGAAAGAGACCCAGTACTTC	CASKEKETQYF
few	15	-	TRBV19	TRBJ1-5	TGTGCCAGTAGTATAACCGGACAGCGGGGACAGCCCCAGCATTTT	CASSITGQRGQPQHF
-	14	-	TRBV28	TRBJ2-3	TGTGCCACCCAGATTGGGGGGGCGGTGAATACGCAGTATTTT	CATQIGGAVNTQYF
few	14	TRBD2	TRBV6-5	TRBJ2-6	TGTGCCAGCACGGGGGGCTCTGGGGCCAACGTCCTGACTTTC	CASTGGSGANVLTF
-	16	-	TRBV14	TRBJ1-4	TGTGCCAGCAGCCCAAGATCCCCGGCAACTAATGAAAAACTGTTTTTT	CASSPRSPATNEKLFF
-	16	TRBD2	TRBV4-2	TRBJ2-2	TGTGCCAGCAGCCAGAGAGCTAGCGGGGGAGACGGGGAGCTGTTTTTT	CASSQRASGGDGELFF
once	18	TRBD2	TRBV5-1	TRBJ2-2	TGCGCCAGCAGTTCGGGACTAGCGGGGGGTGAGAACACCGGGGAGCTGTTTTTT	CASSSGLAGGENTGELFF
once	15	-	TRBV30	TRBJ1-1	TGTGCCTGGATGCGGACTGCTTTACCGAACACTGAAGCTTTCTTT	CAWMRTALPNTEAFF
few	15	-	TRBV7-2	TRBJ2-7	TGCGCCAGCAGCCAAGATCGCAGTGGTACCTACGAGCAGTACTTC	CASSQDRSGTYEQYF
few	18	TRBD1	TRBV2	TRBJ1-6	TGTGCCAGCAGTGAAGCGGTGGGGGACAGCTCCTATAATTCACCCCTCCACTTT	CASSEAVGDSSYNSPLHF
-	13	-	TRBV6-1	TRBJ1-5	TGTGCCAGCGAGGACTGGGGCAATCAGCCCCAGCATTTT	CASEDWGNQPQHF
-	16	-	TRBV28	TRBJ2-5	TGTGCCAGCAGTTTACAAGGTGCAGGGGTACAAGAGACCCAGTACTTC	CASSLQGAGVQETQYF
-	13	-	TRBV28	TRBJ1-6	TGTGCCAGCAGCCCTAGTTATAATTCACCCCTCCACTTT	CASSPSYNSPLHF
few	16	-	TRBV11-2	TRBJ2-3	TGTGCCAGCAGCTTAAGGACAGCTGCTAGCACAGATACGCAGTATTTT	CASSLRTAASTDTQYF
-	14	TRBD2	TRBV5-1	TRBJ2-5	TGCGCCAGCACCACAGGGACTAGCCGGCAGACCCAGTACTTC	CASTTGTSRQTQYF
-	12	-	TRBV28	TRBJ2-7	TGTGCCAGCGGCGGTGGCAGGGTCGAGCAGTACTTC	CASGGGRVEQYF
-	16	TRBD1	TRBV6-5	TRBJ1-1	TGTGCCAGCAGTTATCGAACAGGGGGCATGAACACTGAAGCTTTCTTT	CASSYRTGGMNTEAFF
-	12	-	TRBV29-1	TRBJ1-3	TGCAGCGTTGAGGGCAGAGGAAACACCATATATTTT	CSVEGRGNTIYF
-	14	TRBD1	TRBV6-4	TRBJ1-1	TGTGCCAGCAGGCCCCAGGGGGCCGGCACTGAAGCTTTCTTT	CASRPQGAGTEAFF
-	13	-	TRBV5-1	TRBJ2-7	TGCGCCAGCAGCTGGCAACAGGGCTGGGAGCAGTACTTC	CASSWQQGWEQYF
-	17	TRBD1	TRBV27	TRBJ2-1	TGTGCCAGCAGTTCACGCGTGCGGGACAGGGGGCGGGGTGAGCAGTTCTTC	CASSSRVRDRGRGEQFF
-	14	TRBD2	TRBV5-5	TRBJ2-3	TGTGCCAGCAGCTCCGGGACTAGCGGGAGGGCGCAGTATTTT	CASSSGTSGRAQYF
-	16	-	TRBV2	TRBJ2-2	TGTGCCAGCAGTCCCCCCCCTGGAGCAAGGAACGGGGAGCTGTTTTTT	CASSPPPGARNGELFF
-	14	TRBD1	TRBV2	TRBJ1-4	TGTGCCAGCAGTCCCGGGACAGGGGATGAAAAACTGTTTTTT	CASSPGTGDEKLFF
-	15	-	TRBV9	TRBJ2-1	TGTGCCAGCAGCGTAGAGGGAGCTCCCTACAATGAGCAGTTCTTC	CASSVEGAPYNEQFF
-	17	TRBD1	TRBV4-3	TRBJ2-5	TGCGCCAGCAGCCAAGAATTAGGCTTGTTGACAGGGGGAACCCAGTACTTC	CASSQELGLLTGGTQYF
-	15	-	TRBV4-3	TRBJ1-3	TGCGCCAGCAGCCAAGATCTAATTGCTGGAAACACCATATATTTT	CASSQDLIAGNTIYF
-	16	-	TRBV4-1	TRBJ2-3	TGCGCCAGCAGCCAAGATCCTGGCGGACTCACAGATACGCAGTATTTT	CASSQDPGGLTDTQYF
-	18	TRBD2	TRBV7-9	TRBJ2-1	TGTGCCAGCAGCCCCAACTCGGGGATAGCGGGAGGGAACAATGAGCAGTTCTTC	CASSPNSGIAGGNNEQFF
once	14	-	TRBV6-6	TRBJ2-7	TGTGCCAGCAGACTCTGGACAGTAGACTACGAGCAGTACTTC	CASRLWTVDYEQYF
-	15	-	TRBV2	TRBJ1-1	TGTGCCAGCACCCTAAGGGGGGGTTTGGGGACTGAAGCTTTCTTT	CASTLRGGLGTEAFF
-	16	-	TRBV6-1	TRBJ1-2	TGTGCCAGCAGTGAATGGGGCGGGGGCCTCAGTGGTGGCTACACCTTC	CASSEWGGGLSGGYTF
-	15	TRBD1	TRBV28	TRBJ1-5	TGTGCCAGCAGTCCTCCTACAGGGGTGGGTCAGCCCCAGCATTTT	CASSPPTGVGQPQHF
-	12	-	TRBV5-6	TRBJ2-2	TGTGCCAGCAGCCCTAACGCCGGGGAGCTGTTTTTT	CASSPNAGELFF
-	14	TRBD1	TRBV29-1	TRBJ1-5	TGCAGCGTCCCGGGACAGGGACCTGGCCAGCCCCAGCATTTT	CSVPGQGPGQPQHF
-	14	-	TRBV5-6	TRBJ2-3	TGTGCCAGCAGCTTCCCGGGGTGGGGAGATACGCAGTATTTT	CASSFPGWGDTQYF
once	15	TRBD1	TRBV4-3	TRBJ1-2	TGCGCCAGCAGCCAAGACCCACAGGGGGCGTTGGATTACACCTTC	CASSQDPQGALDYTF
-	15	-	TRBV28	TRBJ2-6	TGTGCCAGCAGTTCCCCGGCGGCTGGGGCCAACGTCCTGACTTTC	CASSSPAAGANVLTF
-	15	TRBD2	TRBV14	TRBJ2-7	TGTGCCAGCAGCCAAGAAGCGGGGGCCTCCAACGAGCAGTACTTC	CASSQEAGASNEQYF
-	17	TRBD1	TRBV19	TRBJ1-5	TGTGCCAGTAGTCTCCCGGGACAGGGTTTAAGGAATCAGCCCCAGCATTTT	CASSLPGQGLRNQPQHF
-	18	TRBD1	TRBV7-2	TRBJ1-6	TGTGCCAGCAGCTTAGCCTCTCCGGGACAGGGGTATAATTCACCCCTCCACTTT	CASSLASPGQGYNSPLHF